This T cell receptor (beta chain) was captured by sequencing in a study of cytomegalovirus exposure and HLA in healthy donors. Comments on this clone: The same CDR3 is also encoded by other DNA sequences in this sample.

The PCR ran on 60 Vbeta and 13 Jbeta primers. The repertoire was sequenced with immunoSEQ multiplex PCR; TCRdb's copy has only in-frame clones and lacks some. This sample's clone table lists 100,000 to 150,000 clones. Germline assignment: CDR1 LGHNA and CDR2 YSLEER. The V end lost 1 base, the J end lost 7 bases, and 14 bases lay between the germline ends. This CDR3 is 15 amino acids long. What was sequenced was PBMCs. The TCR sequence derives from a middle-aged woman in good health and CMV-seropositive. The rearrangement uses TRBV4-3 and TRBJ2-1, with D perhaps TRBD2 (6 bases). The DNA for the CDR3 is TGCGCCAGCAGCCAAGGATTAGCGGAGGGGAATGAGCAGTTCTTC. This gives the protein CASSQGLAEGNEQFF.